This T cell receptor beta chain originates from a study of shared clonotypes between healthy human individuals. Overall study results and limits: Roughly 4.6% of naive CD4 clonotypes were common to a few donors. The generation probabilities recorded for non-shared clonotypes fell below those of clonotypes shared by all four donors.

Notes on this clone: The antigen is not known.

An approximately 210 ng quantity of DNA, 32,000 or so T cell genomes, went into the sorted-subset replicate PCRs. Sequencing was performed with immunoSEQ multiplex PCR; in TCRdb, only in-frame clones are kept and a portion is missing. The data show 2,100,000 or so clones, approximately 96% seen once. Division of CD4+ cells produced a CD45RA+ naive subset and a CD45RA-negative memory subset. Material for sequencing was naive CD4+ T cells sorted from blood. Subset denoted: CD45RA+ positively selected. The TCR was taken from a man between 18 and 35 years old in good health.

CDR3 amino acids: CASSFLQGGYEQYF. Written as DNA, the CDR3 is TGTGCCAGCAGCTTCCTTCAGGGGGGGTACGAGCAGTACTTC. This chain links TRBV7-2 with TRBJ2-7; D could derive from TRBD1 or TRBD2 (7 bases each). V lost 3 bases, J lost 4 bases, and 13 bases lay in between. Germline CDR1 reads SGHTA; CDR2 reads FQGNSA. The CDR3 has 14 residues.